This T cell receptor beta chain stems from a study of T cells in Graves' hyperthyroidism and ophthalmopathy. TCR beta CDR3 sequences were amplified from RNA transcripts. The TCR CDR3 was amplified in a first-round RT-PCR using the HTBI primer set. TCRdb passed the multiplex PCR reads through MiXCR, listing each CDR3 protein once. The sample records roughly 96,000 distinct CDR3 sequences, 51% being singletons. This clonotype was recorded at least ten times. Aged 18 to 65, the patients had hyperthyroidism that was newly diagnosed and had lasted under 2 months. Germline loops: CDR1 SGHKS, CDR2 YYEKEE (reference sequence). V was clipped by 4 bases and J by 1 base; unmatched bases: 4. The CDR3 is 14 amino acids.

V usage is TRBV5-5 and J usage is TRBJ1-1; TRBD1 aligns across 7 bases. The clonotype was recovered from a woman aged 40 to 50 with Graves' hyperthyroidism. The specimen was blood. The CDR3 coding sequence is TGTGCCAGCAGCCGGGACAGCCAGAACACTGAAGCTTTCTTT. It yields the protein CASSRDSQNTEAFF.